The 21 T cell receptor beta chains listed next were all sequenced from one sample in a study of CD8+ T cells in alopecia areata. The treatment is: oral pan-JAK inhibitor, 5-10 mg twice daily. In each case, RNA was isolated and then reverse transcribed into cDNA as the sequencing template. Clones were read by immunoSEQ multiplex PCR, and TCRdb kept only the in-frame ones, dropping some. The data hold fewer than 110,000 clones, with 84% observed a single time. The sample in question was CD8+ T cells sorted from blood, obtained at week 24, from a patient treated with tofacitinib. The receptors stem from a human donor with alopecia areata.

J is TRBJ2-7 and V is TRBV27; 9 bases agree with TRBD2. V was pared by 0 bases and J by 7 bases, with 7 bases of the junction left unmatched. This CDR3 is built from 15 residues. Germline CDR1 MNHEY, CDR2 SMNVEV (reference sequence). Written as DNA, the CDR3 is TGTGCCAGCAGTTTATCGGTTAGCGGGGGCCCAGAGCAGTACTTC. Residues: CASSLSVSGGPEQYF.

The V gene is TRBV19, the J gene TRBJ1-1; TRBD1 aligns across 9 bases. Germline V gives CDR1 LNHDA, CDR2 SQIVND (reference sequence). V gave up 2 bases and J gave up 3 bases; unmatched junction bases: 4. This CDR3 spans 15 amino acids. The CDR3 reads CASSITGGADTEAFF. The CDR3, as DNA: TGTGCCAGTAGTATAACAGGGGGCGCGGACACTGAAGCTTTCTTT.

The chain uses TRBV7-2 and TRBJ2-5; TRBD2 matches at 13 bases. The CDR3 has 16 residues. The germline CDR1 and CDR2 sequences are SGHTA and FQGNSA. V shed 1 base and J 1 base; nucleotides not matched to a gene: 0. The CDR3 DNA reads as TGTGCCAGCAGCTTAGGGACTAGCGGGGGCCAAGAGACCCAGTACTTC. The encoded protein is CASSLGTSGGQETQYF.

This chain links TRBV6-1 with TRBJ2-1; 10 nucleotides align to TRBD2. The CDR3 length is 15 residues. Per the germline V gene, CDR1 is MNHNS and CDR2 is SASEGT. The J segment lost 3 bases and the V segment lost 3 bases, leaving 2 bases of the junction unmatched. The CDR3 loop is CASSEGTSVYNEQFF. The CDR3 DNA sequence: TGTGCCAGCAGTGAGGGGACTAGCGTCTACAATGAGCAGTTCTTC.

The rearrangement uses TRBV7-9 and TRBJ2-3; the D gene is possibly TRBD1 (6 bases). Trimming pared 3 bases from V and 2 bases from J, leaving 15 bases between. Germline lookup yields CDR1 SEHNR and CDR2 FQNEAQ (reference sequence). The CDR3 is 16 residues long. CDR3 residues: CASSLPDRSYTDTQYF. The CDR3 nucleotides are TGTGCCAGCAGCTTGCCCGACAGGTCTTACACAGATACGCAGTATTTT.

The gene calls are TRBV9 and TRBJ2-1; 8 bases align to TRBD2. The CDR3 contains 18 residues. Unmatched junction bases numbered 14, after V lost 3 bases and J lost 3 bases. Germline V lookup: CDR1 SGDLS, CDR2 YYNGEE. This chain's CDR3 is CASSEARSGGPDYNEQFF. The CDR3 coding sequence is TGTGCCAGCAGCGAGGCGAGGTCGGGGGGGCCCGACTACAATGAGCAGTTCTTC.

The chain carries TRBV4-2 and TRBJ2-7; 8 nucleotides match TRBD2. Trimming cost V 3 bases and J 0 bases; bases outside gene matches: 13. The CDR3 loop spans 18 amino acids. Per germline, CDR1 LGHNA and CDR2 YNFKEQ. CDR3 loop: CASSQEGAGGGSSYEQYF. Written as DNA, the CDR3 is TGTGCCAGCAGCCAGGAGGGTGCTGGCGGGGGGAGCTCCTACGAGCAGTACTTC.

The V gene is TRBV9, the J gene TRBJ1-2; possible D gene TRBD1, 6 bases. The V end was cut by 4 bases, the J end by 8 bases, with 24 bases between. CDR1 is SGDLS and CDR2 is YYNGEE in the germline V gene. This CDR3 has 16 amino acids. Here the CDR3 reads CASSPLGGGSQYGYTF. CDR3 DNA: TGTGCCAGCAGCCCATTGGGGGGCGGTAGCCAGTACGGCTACACCTTC.

The chain carries TRBV6-5 and TRBJ2-2, with D perhaps TRBD2 (5 bases). CDR1 and CDR2 (germline): MNHEY, SVGAGI. CDR3 length equals 14 residues. The V gene lost 0 bases and the J gene lost 4 bases, with 6 bases spanning the gap. As DNA, the CDR3 is TGTGCCAGCAGTTACTCCCGGGGCACCGGGGAGCTGTTTTTT. It encodes CASSYSRGTGELFF.

V and J are TRBV29-1 and TRBJ2-7, with 10 bases lining up with TRBD2. Per the germline V gene, CDR1 is SQVTM and CDR2 is ANQGSEA. CDR3 length: 13 residues. The V and J ends lost 4 bases and 1 base, in that order; junction bases with no gene match: 1. For the CDR3, the DNA is TGCAGCGTTGTACTAGCGGGGTCCTACGAGCAGTACTTC. Encoded protein: CSVVLAGSYEQYF.

CDR3 in DNA: TGTGCCAGCAGCTCCGGGACAGACTCCTACGAGCAGTACTTC. Translation: CASSSGTDSYEQYF. The gene calls are TRBV7-2 and TRBJ2-7; 7 bases line up with TRBD1. Germline CDR1 is SGHTA and CDR2 is FQGNSA. CDR3 size: 14 residues. The V gene end was trimmed by 4 bases and the J gene end by 0 bases; junction bases not matched to a gene: 3.

The CDR3 nucleotides read TGTGCCAGCGGAGCTTGGGGACAGGGTCAACTGGAGCAGTACTTC. Protein: CASGAWGQGQLEQYF. The chain is built from TRBV28 and TRBJ2-7; TRBD1 matches 9 bases. Germline CDR1 and CDR2: MDHEN and SYDVKM. This CDR3 spans 15 amino acids. The V and J ends lost 8 bases and 7 bases, in that order; junction bases with no gene match: 15.

The rearrangement uses TRBV5-6 and TRBJ2-5; D is ambiguous. From germline, CDR1 is SGHDT and CDR2 YYEEEE. This CDR3 is 13 amino acids long. Trimming stripped 2 bases from V and 0 bases from J, with 5 bases between. DNA for the CDR3: TGTGCCAGCAGCTTTTCGTACCAAGAGACCCAGTACTTC. This codes for CASSFSYQETQYF.

The CDR3, as DNA: TGTGCCACCAGCAGGAGTCTTGATACCTACAATGAGCAGTTCTTC. This sequence encodes CATSRSLDTYNEQFF. The V gene is TRBV15, the J gene TRBJ2-1; D ambiguous. CDR3 size: 15 residues. Germline CDR1 and CDR2: LNHNV and YYDKDF (reference sequence). V shed 3 bases and J shed 2 bases, with 11 bases lying between them.

The rearrangement joins TRBV19 to TRBJ2-3, with D possibly matching TRBD1 (6 bases). The CDR3 is 15 residues long. V lost 5 bases, J lost 0 bases, and 12 bases lay in between. Looked up from germline, CDR1 is LNHDA and CDR2 is SQIVND (reference sequence). CDR3: CASSPRDTSTDTQYF. The CDR3 nucleotides read TGTGCCAGTAGTCCCCGGGACACAAGCACAGATACGCAGTATTTT. The whole variable domain, filled in from reference TRBV19 and TRBJ2-3, reads DGGITQSPKYLFRKEGQNVTLSCEQNLNHDAMYWYRQDPGQGLRLIYYSQIVNDFQKGDIAEGYSVSREKKESFPLTVTSAQKNPTAFYLCASSPRDTSTDTQYFGPGTRLTVL.

The V call is TRBV11-2, the J call TRBJ2-1; tentative D call: TRBD1 (5 bases). Looked up from germline, CDR1 is SGHAT and CDR2 is FQNNGV. V dropped 0 bases and J dropped 1 base, with 10 bases sitting between them. This CDR3 has 16 amino acids. CDR3 in DNA: TGTGCCAGCAGCTTAGATCCAGGGTGGTCCTACAATGAGCAGTTCTTC. Amino acids: CASSLDPGWSYNEQFF.

V gene TRBV27 combines with J gene TRBJ2-7, with 8 nucleotides matching TRBD1. Germline V gene lookup returns CDR1 MNHEY and CDR2 SMNVEV (reference sequence). The CDR3 covers 15 residues. Unmatched junction bases numbered 8, after V lost 5 bases and J lost 2 bases. Here the CDR3 reads CASSQSRTGPYEQYF. CDR3 DNA sequence: TGTGCCAGCAGTCAATCCCGGACAGGGCCCTACGAGCAGTACTTC.

This clone has more than one count but fewer than ten. This chain links TRBV23-1 with TRBJ2-6; D is unresolved. TRBV23-1 is an ORF for which the function is uncertain. With 4 bases removed from V and 5 bases from J, the gap between germline ends came to 9 bases. The CDR3 length is 14 residues. CDR3 coding DNA: TGCGCCAGCAGTCGGGCGATGAGGGCCAACGTCCTGACTTTC. It encodes CASSRAMRANVLTF.

This clone was counted a single time. The chain combines TRBV9 with TRBJ2-7; D not certain. In germline, CDR1 is SGDLS, CDR2 YYNGEE. The ends were cut back, 0 bases at V and 0 bases at J, with 7 bases in the middle. This CDR3 is 14 amino acids long. The CDR3 here is CASSVGKVSYEQYF. The CDR3 nucleotides are TGTGCCAGCAGCGTAGGTAAAGTCTCCTACGAGCAGTACTTC.

This clone has more than one count but fewer than ten. This rearrangement joins TRBV20-1 to TRBJ2-5, with D unclear. The assigned J gene may be wrong: the sequence end matches TRBJ2-7 better. The CDR3 has 11 amino acids. Germline V gene sequence: CDR1 DFQATT, CDR2 SNEGSKA (reference sequence). CDR3 in amino acids: CSATAAYEQYF. The CDR3 DNA reads TGCAGTGCGACGGCAGCCTACGAGCAGTACTTC.

The chain links TRBV5-1 to TRBJ1-2; no firm D call. CDR1 and CDR2 (germline): SGHRS, YFSETQ. Trimming pared 5 bases from V and 3 bases from J, leaving 17 bases between. This CDR3 has 15 amino acids. This CDR3 is CASRAGERLDYGYTF. The CDR3 coding sequence is TGCGCCAGCAGAGCCGGGGAGCGGTTGGACTATGGCTACACCTTC.